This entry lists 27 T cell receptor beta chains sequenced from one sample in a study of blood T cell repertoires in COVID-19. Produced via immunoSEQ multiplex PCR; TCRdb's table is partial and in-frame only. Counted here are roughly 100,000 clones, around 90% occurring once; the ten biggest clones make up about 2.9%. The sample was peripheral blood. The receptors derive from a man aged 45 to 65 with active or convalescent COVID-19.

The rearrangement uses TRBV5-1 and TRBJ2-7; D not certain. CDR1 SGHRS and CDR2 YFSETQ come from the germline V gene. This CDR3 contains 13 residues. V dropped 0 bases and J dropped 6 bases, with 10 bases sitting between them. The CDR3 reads CASSLDPGGEQYV. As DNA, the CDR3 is TGCGCCAGCAGCTTGGATCCGGGTGGCGAGCAGTACGTC.

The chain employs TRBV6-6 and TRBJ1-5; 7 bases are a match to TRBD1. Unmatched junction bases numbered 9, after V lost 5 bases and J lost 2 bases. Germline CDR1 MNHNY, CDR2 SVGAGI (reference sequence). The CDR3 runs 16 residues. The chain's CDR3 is CASSSRQGAGNQPQHF. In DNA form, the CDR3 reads TGTGCCAGCAGTAGCAGACAGGGCGCGGGCAATCAGCCCCAGCATTTT.

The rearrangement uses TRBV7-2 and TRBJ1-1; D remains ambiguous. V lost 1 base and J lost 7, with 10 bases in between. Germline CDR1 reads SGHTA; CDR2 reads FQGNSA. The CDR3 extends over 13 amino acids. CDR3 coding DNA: TGTGCCAGCAGCTTAGGGGTGTCAGGTGAAGCTTTCTTT. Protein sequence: CASSLGVSGEAFF.

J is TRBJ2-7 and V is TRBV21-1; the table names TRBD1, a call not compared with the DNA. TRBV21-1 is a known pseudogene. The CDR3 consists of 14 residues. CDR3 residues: CASSARTVGYEQYV. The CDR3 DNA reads TGTGCCAGCAGCGCCCGGACAGTCGGCTACGAGCAGTACGTC.

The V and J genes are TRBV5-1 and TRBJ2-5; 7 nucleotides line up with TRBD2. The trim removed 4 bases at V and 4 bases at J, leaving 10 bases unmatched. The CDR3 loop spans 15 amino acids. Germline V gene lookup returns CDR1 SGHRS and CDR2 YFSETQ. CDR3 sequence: CASSGVVPGGETQYF. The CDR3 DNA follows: TGCGCCAGCAGCGGTGTAGTCCCGGGGGGAGAGACCCAGTACTTC.

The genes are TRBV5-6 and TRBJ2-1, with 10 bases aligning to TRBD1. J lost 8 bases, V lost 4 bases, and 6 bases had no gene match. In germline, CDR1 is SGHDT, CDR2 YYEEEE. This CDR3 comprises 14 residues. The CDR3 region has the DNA TGTGCCAGCAGCCTAGACAGGGGGCGGGATGAGCAGTTCTTC. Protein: CASSLDRGRDEQFF.

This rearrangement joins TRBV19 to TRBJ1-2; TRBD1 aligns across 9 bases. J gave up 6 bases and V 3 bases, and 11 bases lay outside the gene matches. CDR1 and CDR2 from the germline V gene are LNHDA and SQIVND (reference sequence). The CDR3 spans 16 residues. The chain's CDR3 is CASSIPGTGILNGYTF. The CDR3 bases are TGTGCCAGTAGTATCCCCGGGACAGGGATTTTGAATGGCTACACCTTC.

This CDR3 is CASSPTETNEKLFF. CDR3 sequence (DNA): TGTGCCAGCAGTCCCACAGAAACTAATGAAAAACTGTTTTTT. V gene TRBV27 combines with J gene TRBJ1-4; D is uncertain. The V end was cut by 5 bases, the J end by 1 base, with 8 bases between. Germline loops: CDR1 MNHEY, CDR2 SMNVEV (reference sequence). The CDR3 loop spans 14 amino acids.

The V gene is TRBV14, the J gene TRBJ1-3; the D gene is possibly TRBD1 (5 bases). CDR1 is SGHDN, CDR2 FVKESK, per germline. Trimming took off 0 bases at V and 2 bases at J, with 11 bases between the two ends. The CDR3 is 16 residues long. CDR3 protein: CASSQDPAGTGNTIYF. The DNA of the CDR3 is TGTGCCAGCAGCCAAGATCCGGCAGGGACTGGAAACACCATATATTTT.

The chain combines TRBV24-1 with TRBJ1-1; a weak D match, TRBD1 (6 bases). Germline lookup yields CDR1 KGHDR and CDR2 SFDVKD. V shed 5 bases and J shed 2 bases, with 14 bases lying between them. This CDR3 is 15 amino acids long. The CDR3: CATSGETRGNTEAFF. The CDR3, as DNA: TGTGCCACCAGTGGGGAAACCAGGGGCAACACTGAAGCTTTCTTT.

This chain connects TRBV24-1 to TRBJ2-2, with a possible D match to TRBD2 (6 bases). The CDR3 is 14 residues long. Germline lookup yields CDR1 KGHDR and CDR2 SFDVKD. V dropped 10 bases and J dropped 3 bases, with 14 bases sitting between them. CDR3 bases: TGTGCCACAGAGCCAGGGACTCACACCGGGGAGCTGTTTTTT. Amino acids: CATEPGTHTGELFF.

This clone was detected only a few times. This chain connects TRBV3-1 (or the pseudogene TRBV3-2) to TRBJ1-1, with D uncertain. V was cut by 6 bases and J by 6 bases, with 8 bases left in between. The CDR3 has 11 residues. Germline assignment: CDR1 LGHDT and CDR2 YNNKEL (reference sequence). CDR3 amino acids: CASRRDSEAFF. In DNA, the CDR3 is TGTGCCAGCAGGAGAGATTCTGAAGCTTTCTTT.

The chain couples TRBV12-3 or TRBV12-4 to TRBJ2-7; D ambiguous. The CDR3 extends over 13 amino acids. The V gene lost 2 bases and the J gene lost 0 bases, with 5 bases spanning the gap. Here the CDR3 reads CASSLSNSYEQYF. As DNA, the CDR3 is TGTGCCAGCAGTTTATCCAACTCCTACGAGCAGTACTTC.

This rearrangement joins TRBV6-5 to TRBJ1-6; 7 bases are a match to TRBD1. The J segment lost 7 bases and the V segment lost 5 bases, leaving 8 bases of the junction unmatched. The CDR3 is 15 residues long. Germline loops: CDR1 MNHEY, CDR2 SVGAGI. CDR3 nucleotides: TGTGCCAGCAGTCCGACCGGGACAGTAAATTCACCCCTCCACTTT. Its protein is CASSPTGTVNSPLHF.

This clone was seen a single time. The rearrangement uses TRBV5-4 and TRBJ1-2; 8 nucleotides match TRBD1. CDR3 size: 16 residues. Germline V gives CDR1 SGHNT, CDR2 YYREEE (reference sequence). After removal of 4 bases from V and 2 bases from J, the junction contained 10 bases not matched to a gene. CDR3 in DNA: TGTGCCAGCAGCCTGATGGGACAGGTCGCCAACTATGGCTACACCTTC. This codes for CASSLMGQVANYGYTF.

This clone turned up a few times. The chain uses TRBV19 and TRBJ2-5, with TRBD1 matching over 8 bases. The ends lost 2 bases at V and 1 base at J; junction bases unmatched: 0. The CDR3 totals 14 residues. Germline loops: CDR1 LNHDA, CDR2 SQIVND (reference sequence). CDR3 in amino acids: CASSIQGAQETQYF. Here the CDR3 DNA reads TGTGCCAGTAGTATACAGGGGGCCCAAGAGACCCAGTACTTC.

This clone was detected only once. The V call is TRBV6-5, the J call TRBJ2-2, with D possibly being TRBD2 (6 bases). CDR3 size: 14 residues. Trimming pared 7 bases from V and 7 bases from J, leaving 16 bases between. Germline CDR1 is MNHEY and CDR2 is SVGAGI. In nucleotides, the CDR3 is TGTGCCAGCACCCCGGACTACACGAACGGGGAGCTGTTTTTT. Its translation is CASTPDYTNGELFF.

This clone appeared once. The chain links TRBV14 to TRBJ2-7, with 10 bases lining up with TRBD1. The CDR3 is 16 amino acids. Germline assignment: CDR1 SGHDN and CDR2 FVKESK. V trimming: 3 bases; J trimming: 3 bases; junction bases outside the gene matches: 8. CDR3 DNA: TGTGCCAGCAGCCAGGTCCGGGACAGGGGATACTACGAGCAGTACGTC. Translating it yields CASSQVRDRGYYEQYV.

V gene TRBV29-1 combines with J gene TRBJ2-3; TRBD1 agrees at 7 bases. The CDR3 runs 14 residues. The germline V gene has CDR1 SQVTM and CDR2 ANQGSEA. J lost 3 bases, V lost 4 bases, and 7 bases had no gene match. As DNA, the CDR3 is TGCAGCGTTGTAAGACAGGGTGGTACAGATACGCAGTATTTT. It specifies CSVVRQGGTDTQYF.

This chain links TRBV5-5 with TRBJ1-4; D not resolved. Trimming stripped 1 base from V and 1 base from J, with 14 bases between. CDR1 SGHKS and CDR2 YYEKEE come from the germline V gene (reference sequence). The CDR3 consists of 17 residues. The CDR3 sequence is CASSLFTGAETNEKLFF. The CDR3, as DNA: TGTGCCAGCAGCTTGTTTACGGGAGCTGAAACTAATGAAAAACTGTTTTTT.

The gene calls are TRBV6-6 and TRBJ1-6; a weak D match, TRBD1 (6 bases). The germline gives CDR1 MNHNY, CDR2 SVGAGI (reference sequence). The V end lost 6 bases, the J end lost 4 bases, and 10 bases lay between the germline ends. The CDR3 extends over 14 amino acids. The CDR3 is CASRGDTYNSPLHF. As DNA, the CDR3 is TGTGCCAGCAGGGGGGACACTTATAATTCACCCCTCCACTTT.

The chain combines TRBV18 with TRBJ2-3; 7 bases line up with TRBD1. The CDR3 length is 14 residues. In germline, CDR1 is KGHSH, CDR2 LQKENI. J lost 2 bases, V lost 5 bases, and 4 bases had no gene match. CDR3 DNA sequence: TGTGCCAGCTCATCCGACAGGGCCACAGATACGCAGTATTTT. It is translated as CASSSDRATDTQYF. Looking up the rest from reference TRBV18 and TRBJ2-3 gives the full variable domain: NAGVMQNPRHLVRRRGQEARLRCSPMKGHSHVYWYRQLPEEGLKFMVYLQKENIIDESGMPKERFSAEFPKEGPSILRIQQVVRGDSAAYFCASSSDRATDTQYFGPGTRLTVL.

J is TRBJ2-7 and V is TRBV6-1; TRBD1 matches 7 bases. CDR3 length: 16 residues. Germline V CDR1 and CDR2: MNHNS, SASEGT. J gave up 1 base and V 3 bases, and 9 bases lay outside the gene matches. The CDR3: CASSDSDRPGSYEQYV. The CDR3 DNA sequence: TGTGCCAGCAGTGATTCGGACAGGCCGGGTTCCTACGAGCAGTACGTC.

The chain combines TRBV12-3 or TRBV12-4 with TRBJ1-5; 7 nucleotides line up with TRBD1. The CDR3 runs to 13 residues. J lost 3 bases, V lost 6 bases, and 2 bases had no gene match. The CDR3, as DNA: TGTGCCAGCAGGGGACAGTACAATCAGCCCCAGCATTTT. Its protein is CASRGQYNQPQHF.

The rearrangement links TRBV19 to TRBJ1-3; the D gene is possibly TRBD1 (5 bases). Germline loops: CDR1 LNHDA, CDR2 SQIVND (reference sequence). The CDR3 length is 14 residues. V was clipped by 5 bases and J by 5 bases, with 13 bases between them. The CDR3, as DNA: TGTGCCAGTAGTGAAACCGCAGGGCGAAACACCATATATTTT. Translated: CASSETAGRNTIYF.

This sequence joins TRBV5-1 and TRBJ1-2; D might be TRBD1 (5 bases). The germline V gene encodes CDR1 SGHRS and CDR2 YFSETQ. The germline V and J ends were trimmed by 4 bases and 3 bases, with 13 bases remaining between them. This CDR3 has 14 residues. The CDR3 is CASSPGPGDYGYTF. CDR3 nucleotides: TGCGCCAGCAGCCCCGGGCCGGGGGACTATGGCTACACCTTC.

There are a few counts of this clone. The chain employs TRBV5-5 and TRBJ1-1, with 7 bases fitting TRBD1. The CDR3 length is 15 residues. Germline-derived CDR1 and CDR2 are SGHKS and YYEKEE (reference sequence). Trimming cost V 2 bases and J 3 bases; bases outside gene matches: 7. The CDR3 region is CASSLSSGGDTEAFF. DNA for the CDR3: TGTGCCAGCAGCTTATCGTCAGGGGGAGACACTGAAGCTTTCTTT. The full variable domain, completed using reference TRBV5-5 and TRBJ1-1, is DAGVTQSPTHLIKTRGQQVTLRCSPISGHKSVSWYQQVLGQGPQFIFQYYEKEERGRGNFPDRFSARQFPNYSSELNVNALLLGDSALYLCASSLSSGGDTEAFFGQGTRLTVV.